One T cell receptor beta chain is described in this entry. This CDR3 has 11 amino acids. The V gene lost 6 bases and the J gene lost 10 bases, with 12 bases spanning the gap. The data were taken from a study of T-cell reconstitution after alpha-beta-depleted transplantation in children. Preparing the TCRbeta library involved the use of unique molecular identifiers. TCRdb ran MiXCR on the PCR reads and lists one entry per CDR3 protein. The sample comprises about 230,000 distinct CDR3 sequences, 8% to 10% of which are singletons, and approximately 5.9% rests with the top ten. The genes are TRBV12-3 or TRBV12-4 and TRBJ1-1; D ambiguous. The sample in question was PBMCs from the stem cell graft donor, obtained from the stem cell graft. This TCR came from a human donor who donated a stem cell graft to a child with acute lymphoblastic leukemia. The CDR3 here is CASSLNLRAFF. In DNA, the CDR3 is TGTGCCAGCAGCCTCAATTTACGAGCTTTCTTT.